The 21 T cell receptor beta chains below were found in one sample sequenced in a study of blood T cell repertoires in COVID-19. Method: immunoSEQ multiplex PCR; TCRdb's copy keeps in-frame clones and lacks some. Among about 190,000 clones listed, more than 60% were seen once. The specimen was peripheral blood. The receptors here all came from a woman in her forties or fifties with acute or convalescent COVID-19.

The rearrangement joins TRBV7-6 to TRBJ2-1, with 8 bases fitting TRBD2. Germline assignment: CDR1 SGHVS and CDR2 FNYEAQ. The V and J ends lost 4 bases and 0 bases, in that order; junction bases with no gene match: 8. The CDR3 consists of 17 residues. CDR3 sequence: CASSSRGGGSSYNEQFF. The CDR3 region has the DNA TGTGCCAGCAGCTCTAGAGGCGGGGGGAGCTCCTACAATGAGCAGTTCTTC.

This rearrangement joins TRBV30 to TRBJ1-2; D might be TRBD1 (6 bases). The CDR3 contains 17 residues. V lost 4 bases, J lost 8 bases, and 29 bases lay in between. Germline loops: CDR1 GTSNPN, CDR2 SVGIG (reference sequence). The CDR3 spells CAWTLSSGVSITGGYTF. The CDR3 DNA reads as TGTGCCTGGACACTTTCTTCAGGGGTTTCTATCACGGGCGGCTACACCTTC.

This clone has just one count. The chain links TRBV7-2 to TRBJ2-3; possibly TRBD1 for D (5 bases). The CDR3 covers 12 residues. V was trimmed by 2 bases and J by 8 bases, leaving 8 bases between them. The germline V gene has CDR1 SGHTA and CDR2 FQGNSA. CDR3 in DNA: TGTGCCAGCAGCTTACAGGGCGGTACGCAGTATTTT. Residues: CASSLQGGTQYF.

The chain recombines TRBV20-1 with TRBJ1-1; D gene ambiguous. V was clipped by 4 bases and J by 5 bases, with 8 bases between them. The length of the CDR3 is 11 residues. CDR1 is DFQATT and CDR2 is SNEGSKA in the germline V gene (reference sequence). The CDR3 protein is CSATSWTEAFF. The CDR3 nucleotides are TGCAGTGCTACCAGTTGGACTGAAGCTTTCTTT.

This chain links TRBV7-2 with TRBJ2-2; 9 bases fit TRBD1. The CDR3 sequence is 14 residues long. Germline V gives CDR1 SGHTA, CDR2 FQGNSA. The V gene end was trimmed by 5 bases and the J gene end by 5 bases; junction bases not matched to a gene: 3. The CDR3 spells CASSKGTGTGELFF. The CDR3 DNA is TGTGCCAGCAGCAAAGGGACAGGGACCGGGGAGCTGTTTTTT. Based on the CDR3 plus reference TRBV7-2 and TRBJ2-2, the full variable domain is GAGVSQSPSNKVTEKGKDVELRCDPISGHTALYWYRQSLGQGLEFLIYFQGNSAPDKSGLPSDRFSAERTGGSVSTLTIQRTQQEDSAVYLCASSKGTGTGELFFGEGSRLTVL.

The chain's CDR3 is CASSERGTGANVLTF. The CDR3 DNA sequence: TGCGCCAGCAGTGAAAGGGGGACTGGGGCCAACGTCCTGACTTTC. V is TRBV10-2 and J is TRBJ2-6; D might be TRBD1 (6 bases). The CDR3 has 15 residues. The germline V gene has CDR1 WSHSY and CDR2 SAAADI. The ends were cut back, 3 bases at V and 2 bases at J, with 8 bases in the middle.

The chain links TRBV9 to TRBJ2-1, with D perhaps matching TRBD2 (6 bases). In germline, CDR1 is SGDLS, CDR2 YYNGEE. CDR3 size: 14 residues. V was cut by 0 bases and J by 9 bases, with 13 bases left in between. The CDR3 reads CASSVEEGLTEQFF. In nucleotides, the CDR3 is TGTGCCAGCAGCGTAGAGGAGGGGTTAACTGAGCAGTTCTTC.

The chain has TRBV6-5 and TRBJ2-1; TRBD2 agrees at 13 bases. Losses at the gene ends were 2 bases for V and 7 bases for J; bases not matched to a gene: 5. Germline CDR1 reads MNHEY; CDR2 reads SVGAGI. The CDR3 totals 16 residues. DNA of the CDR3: TGTGCCAGCAGTTACACCGGACTAGCGGGAGCAAATGAGCAGTTCTTC. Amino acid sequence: CASSYTGLAGANEQFF.

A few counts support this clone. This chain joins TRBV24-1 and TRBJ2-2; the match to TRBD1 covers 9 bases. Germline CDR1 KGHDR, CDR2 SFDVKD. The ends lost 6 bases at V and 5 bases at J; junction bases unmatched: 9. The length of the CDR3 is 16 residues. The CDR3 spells CATSPSPGTGTGELFF. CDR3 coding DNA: TGTGCCACCAGTCCTAGTCCCGGGACAGGGACCGGGGAGCTGTTTTTT.

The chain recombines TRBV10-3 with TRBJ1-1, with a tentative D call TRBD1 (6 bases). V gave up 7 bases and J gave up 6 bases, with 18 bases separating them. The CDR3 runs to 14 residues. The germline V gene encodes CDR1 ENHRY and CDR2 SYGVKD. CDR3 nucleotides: TGTGCCATCACTACGGGGGCAGGGAGGGCTGAAGCTTTCTTT. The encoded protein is CAITTGAGRAEAFF.

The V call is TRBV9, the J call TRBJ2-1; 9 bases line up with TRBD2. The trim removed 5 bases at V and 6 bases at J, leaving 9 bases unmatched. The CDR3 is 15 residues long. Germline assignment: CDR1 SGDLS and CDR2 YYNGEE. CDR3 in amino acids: CASRKVSGSFNEQFF. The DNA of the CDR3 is TGTGCCAGCAGAAAGGTTAGCGGGAGCTTCAATGAGCAGTTCTTC.

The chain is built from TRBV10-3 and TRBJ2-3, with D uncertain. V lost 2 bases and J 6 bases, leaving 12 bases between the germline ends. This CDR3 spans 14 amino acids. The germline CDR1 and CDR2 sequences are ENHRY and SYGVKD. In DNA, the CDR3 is TGTGCCATCAGTGAGGGTGTCGGAGCCGATACGCAGTATTTT. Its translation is CAISEGVGADTQYF.

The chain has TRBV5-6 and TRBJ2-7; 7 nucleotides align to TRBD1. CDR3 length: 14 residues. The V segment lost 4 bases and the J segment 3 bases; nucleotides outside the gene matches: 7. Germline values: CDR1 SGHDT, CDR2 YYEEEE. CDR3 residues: CASSPGTDYYEQYF. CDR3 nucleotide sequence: TGTGCCAGCAGCCCGGGGACAGATTACTACGAGCAGTACTTC.

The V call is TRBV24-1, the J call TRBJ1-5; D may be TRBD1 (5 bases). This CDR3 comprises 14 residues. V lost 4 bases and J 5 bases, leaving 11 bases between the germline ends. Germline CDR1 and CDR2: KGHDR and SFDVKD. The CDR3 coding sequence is TGTGCCACCAGTGAACGGGGGAGCTATCAGCCCCAGCATTTT. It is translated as CATSERGSYQPQHF.

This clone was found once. The CDR3 sequence: CSAQGTANTGELFF. The CDR3, as DNA: TGCAGCGCCCAAGGGACAGCGAACACCGGGGAGCTGTTTTTT. This chain joins TRBV29-1 and TRBJ2-2; 7 bases line up with TRBD1. Germline loops: CDR1 SQVTM, CDR2 ANQGSEA. The CDR3 runs 14 residues. V trimming: 7 bases; J trimming: 0 bases; junction bases outside the gene matches: 5.

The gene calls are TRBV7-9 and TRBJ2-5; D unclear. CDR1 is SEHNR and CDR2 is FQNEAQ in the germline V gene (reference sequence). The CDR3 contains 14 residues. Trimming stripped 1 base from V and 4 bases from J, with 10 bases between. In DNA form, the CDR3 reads TGTGCCAGCAGCTTAGAGGCTAGGAGAGAGACCCAGTACTTC. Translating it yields CASSLEARRETQYF.

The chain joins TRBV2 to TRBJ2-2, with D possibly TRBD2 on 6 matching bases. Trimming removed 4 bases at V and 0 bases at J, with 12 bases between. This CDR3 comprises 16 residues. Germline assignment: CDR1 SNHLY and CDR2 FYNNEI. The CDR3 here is CASSVELAPNTGELFF. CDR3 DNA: TGTGCCAGCAGTGTGGAACTAGCCCCGAACACCGGGGAGCTGTTTTTT.

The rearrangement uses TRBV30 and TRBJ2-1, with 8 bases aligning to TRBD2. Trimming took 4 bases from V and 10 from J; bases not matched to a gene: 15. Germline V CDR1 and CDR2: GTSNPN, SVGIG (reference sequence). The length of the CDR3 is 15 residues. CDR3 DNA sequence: TGTGCCTGGACCCCACGGAGAGCGGGAGATTGGGAGCAGTTCTTC. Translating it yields CAWTPRRAGDWEQFF.

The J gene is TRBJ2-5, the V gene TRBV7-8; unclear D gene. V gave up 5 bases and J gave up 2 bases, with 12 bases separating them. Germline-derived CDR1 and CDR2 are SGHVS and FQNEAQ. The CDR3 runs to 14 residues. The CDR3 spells CASSPYTSQETQYF. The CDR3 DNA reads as TGTGCCAGCAGCCCATACACCTCACAAGAGACCCAGTACTTC.

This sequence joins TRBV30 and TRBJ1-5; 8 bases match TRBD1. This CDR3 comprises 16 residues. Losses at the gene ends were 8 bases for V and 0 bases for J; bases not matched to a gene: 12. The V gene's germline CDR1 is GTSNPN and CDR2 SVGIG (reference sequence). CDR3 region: CAGVKGQDPSNQPQHF. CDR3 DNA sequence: TGTGCCGGGGTGAAGGGACAGGACCCTAGCAATCAGCCCCAGCATTTT.

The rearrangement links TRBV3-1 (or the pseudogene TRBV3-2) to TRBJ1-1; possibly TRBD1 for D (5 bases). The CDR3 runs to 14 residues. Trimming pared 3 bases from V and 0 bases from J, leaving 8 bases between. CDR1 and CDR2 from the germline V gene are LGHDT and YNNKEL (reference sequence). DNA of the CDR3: TGTGCCAGCAGCCAGGACATATTGAACACTGAAGCTTTCTTT. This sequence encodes CASSQDILNTEAFF.